Sequencing of this TCR beta chain was carried out in a study of blood T cell repertoires in COVID-19 (dated by TCRdb to about 2020). Regarding the complete study: Collaborator samples came from the United States, Italy and Spain and covered acute and convalescent phases of COVID-19. The prospective study material was composed of cDNA or gDNA derived from T cells, B-cell-depleted T cells, or PBMCs. The dataset comprised deeply sampled blood TCRbeta repertoires from subjects exposed to, actively infected with, or recovered from COVID-19. The repertoires were released in a freely available public database intended as a resource for research on the immune response to SARS-CoV-2. The samples were drawn from the first 160 participants of the ongoing ImmuneRACE study and from 1,254 subjects provided by 6 global collaborators. A de-identified subject ID, COVID-19 status, age in years and sex were almost always included in the sample metadata. Where HLA class I and class II types were available, the types were taken from metadata supplied by the sample provider, not from assay-based typing.

Paper-wide results and their limitations: Clinical and demographic metadata were provided uncurated, with the amount varying by source and participant.

At the junction V is shortened by 0 bases and J by 5 bases; bases outside the gene matches: 1. CDR1 and CDR2, looked up from the germline V gene, are SGHTA and FQGNSA. The CDR3 has 14 amino acids, counting the end cysteine and phenylalanine. The DNA shown is the 42-base CDR3, in frame from base 1. To note about this clone: Its antigen is unknown. No much larger clone exists at a distance of one base, and base qualities are not known.

Samples from volunteer blood donors who had recovered from COVID-19 were contributed by a second Seattle source. Each collaborating institution followed its own protocols to collect whole blood in K2EDTA tubes. Collaborator samples were shipped for TCRbeta analysis as frozen whole blood, isolated PBMCs, or DNA extracted from either sample type. TCRbeta CDR3 regions were amplified from genomic DNA by means of the immunoSEQ Assay, a bias-controlled multiplex PCR. The authors' analysis ran thus. The number of nucleated cells in each sample was estimated from the amplification of reference gene primers within the assay. Sequence reads were collapsed and filtered to measure the absolute abundance of every unique TCRbeta CDR3 rearrangement. For each sample, productive Simpson clonality was calculated by taking the square root of Simpson's diversity index across productive rearrangements. TCRdb re-hosts the immuneACCESS table, in-frame sequences only. Its copies lack some clones; in the studies checked, an unresolved V gene accounts for under half of them, and the cause for the rest is not known. The V and J calls and the clone size are those of that table, but D and trimming were determined from the DNA. The sample table holds approximately 210,000 clones, of which roughly 85% were seen once. About 2.2% of the sample belongs to the ten largest clones.

The TCR was taken from a man aged 25-45 years who had recovered from COVID-19. The rearrangement joined TRBV7-2 to TRBJ2-4; 7 bases in between match TRBD2. Sequenced sample: peripheral blood. The DNA sequence is given as TGTGCCAGCAGCTTAGCACGGGGGGAAAACATTCAGTACTTC. This is translated as CASSLARGENIQYF.